This T cell receptor beta chain was documented in a study of human versus mouse CDR3 diversity and MHC coevolution. The overall study: Reportedly, immunoSEQ detects one in 200,000 T cells with minimized PCR bias.

Assay used: immunoSEQ multiplex PCR; TCRdb lists only in-frame clones, some missing. Found here are around 74,000 clones, 85% to 95% of them singletons; the top ten hold less than 0.16%. Concerning this clone itself: Its specificity is not known.

The CDR3 covers 14 residues. J was trimmed by 2 bases and V by 6 bases; bases with no gene match: 3. Per germline, CDR1 SEHNR and CDR2 FQNEAQ (reference sequence). Study results and limitations: Humans had the largest estimated TCR beta repertoire, 1.5 million to 2 million clonotypes. On average, humans showed more CDR3 deletions and insertions than mice.

The genes are TRBV7-9 and TRBJ2-2; 7 bases agree with TRBD2. The sequencing sample was made of naive CD4+ T cells from blood. This sample's subset: CD45RO-negative CD62L-positive naive CD4 T cells. The TCR comes from a person between 30 and 69 years old in good health. CDR3 in amino acids: CASRSSGNTGELFF. CDR3 sequence (DNA): TGTGCCAGCAGGTCTAGCGGCAACACCGGGGAGCTGTTTTTT. Full variable domain (rest looked up from reference TRBV7-9 and TRBJ2-2): DTGVSQNPRHKITKRGQNVTFRCDPISEHNRLYWYRQTLGQGPEFLTYFQNEAQLEKSRLLSDRFSAERPKGSFSTLEIQRTEQGDSAMYLCASRSSGNTGELFFGEGSRLTVL.